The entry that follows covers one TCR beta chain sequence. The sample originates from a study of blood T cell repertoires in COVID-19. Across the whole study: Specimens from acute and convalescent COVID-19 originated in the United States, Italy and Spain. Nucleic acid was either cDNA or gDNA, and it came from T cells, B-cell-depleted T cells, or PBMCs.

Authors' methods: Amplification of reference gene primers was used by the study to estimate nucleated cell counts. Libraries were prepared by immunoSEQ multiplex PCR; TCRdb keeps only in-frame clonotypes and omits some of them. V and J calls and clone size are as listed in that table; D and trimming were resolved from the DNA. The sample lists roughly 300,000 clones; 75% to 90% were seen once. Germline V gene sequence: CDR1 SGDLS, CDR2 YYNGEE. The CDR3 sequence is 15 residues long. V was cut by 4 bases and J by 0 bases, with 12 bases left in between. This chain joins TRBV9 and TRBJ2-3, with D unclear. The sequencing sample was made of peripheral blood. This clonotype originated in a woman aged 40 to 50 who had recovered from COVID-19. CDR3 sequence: CASSPRLTSTDTQYF. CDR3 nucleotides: TGTGCCAGCAGCCCGCGCCTGACTAGCACAGATACGCAGTATTTT.